The rows below give T cell receptor beta chains drawn from one sample of a study of beta chain features in type 1 diabetes. Here immunoSEQ multiplex PCR was the method, and the copy in TCRdb shows in-frame clones only, minus some. The sample records nearly 700,000 clones, roughly an eighth being singletons. The material sequenced was naive CD4+ T cells from blood. The receptors stem from a young man with type 1 diabetes. CDR3s include the opening cysteine and the closing phenylalanine or tryptophan. The D gene is left open where the match is weak. Expanded clones are given a class, and other clones once, few, many or no size at all.

j_call d_call v_call cdr3_length clone_size cdr3_nt cdr3_aa
TRBJ2-1 . TRBV4-2 14 . TGTGCCAGCAGCCAAGATGACAGGCCCAATGAGCAGTTCTTC CASSQDDRPNEQFF
TRBJ2-4 . TRBV21-1 16 few TGTGCCAGCAGCAAACTACAGGGGACAGAGAAAAACATTCAGTACTTC CASSKLQGTEKNIQYF
TRBJ1-6 TRBD1 TRBV9 16 few TGTGCCAGCAGCTCCGGGACAGGGAGAAATAATTCACCCCTCCACTTT CASSSGTGRNNSPLHF
TRBJ2-4 . TRBV29-1 13 few TGCAGCGTTGCAGGGGACCCGGGGAACATTCAGTACTTC CSVAGDPGNIQYF
TRBJ1-2 . TRBV18 14 . TGTGCCAGCTCACCGATGACAGGCCCGGAGGGCTACACCTTC CASSPMTGPEGYTF
TRBJ2-5 TRBD1 TRBV6-9 18 . TGTGCCAGCAGTTATTCGGGAACTAGGGGGCGCTTCCAAGAGACCCAGTACTTC CASSYSGTRGRFQETQYF
TRBJ1-4 . TRBV18 17 . TGTGCCAGCTCACCACCGGGACGGACCACAACTAATGAAAAACTGTTTTTT CASSPPGRTTTNEKLFF
TRBJ1-5 . TRBV2 15 . TGTGCCAGCAGTGAGATAAGCAATAGCAATCAGCCCCAGCATTTT CASSEISNSNQPQHF
TRBJ1-5 TRBD1 TRBV19 15 . TGTGCCAGTAGTATCTACAGGGGGAGCAATCAGCCCCAGCATTTT CASSIYRGSNQPQHF
TRBJ2-5 . TRBV29-1 12 . TGCAGCGTTGGCGGGGGCGGAGAGACCCAGTACTTC CSVGGGGETQYF
TRBJ2-1 TRBD1 TRBV5-1 15 . TGCGCCAGCACCCTACAGGGGCTAACTTACAATGAGCAGTTCTTC CASTLQGLTYNEQFF
TRBJ1-1 . TRBV6-5 11 . TGTGCCAGCAGTTACCGCTTTGAAGCTTTCTTT CASSYRFEAFF
TRBJ1-6 . TRBV27 15 . TGTGCCAGCAGTTCGACAGTGATGATTAATTCACCCCTCCACTTT CASSSTVMINSPLHF
TRBJ2-3 . TRBV2 14 few TGTGCCAGCACTGGAGGTCCTGGACCAGATACGCAGTATTTT CASTGGPGPDTQYF
TRBJ2-5 TRBD1 TRBV29-1 12 . TGCAGCGTTAGGGACAGCCAAGAGACCCAGTACTTC CSVRDSQETQYF
TRBJ2-3 . TRBV9 14 . TGTGCCAGCAGCGTAGCGCTAGCCACAGATACGCAGTATTTT CASSVALATDTQYF
TRBJ2-7 . TRBV10-3 13 . TGTGCCATCGCTCGGGACATATCCTACGAGCAGTACTTC CAIARDISYEQYF
TRBJ1-6 . TRBV9 11 . TGTGCCAGCAGCGCAAATTCACCCCTCCACTTT CASSANSPLHF
TRBJ2-6 TRBD2 TRBV2 17 few TGTGCCAGCAGTTGGGGACTAGCGGGGTCTGGGGCCAACGTCCTGACTTTC CASSWGLAGSGANVLTF
TRBJ1-6 . TRBV30 10 few TGTGCCTGGGGACCTTCACCCCTCCACTTT CAWGPSPLHF
TRBJ2-2 TRBD2 TRBV4-1 18 few TGCGCCAGCAGCCGGGGACTAGCGGGGGTCACGAACACCGGGGAGCTGTTTTTT CASSRGLAGVTNTGELFF
TRBJ2-1 TRBD2 TRBV29-1 14 few TGCAGCGTAGAGCGGGGGTTCTCCTACAATGAGCAGTTCTTC CSVERGFSYNEQFF
TRBJ1-2 . TRBV4-1 13 . TGCGCCAGCAGCCAAGATCCCAGCTATGGCTACACCTTC CASSQDPSYGYTF
TRBJ1-5 . TRBV19 13 . TGTGCCAGTAGTCAGGACCTGCTGCAGCCCCAGCATTTT CASSQDLLQPQHF
TRBJ2-7 . TRBV29-1 12 . TGCAGCGTCGTGAGGGGAGACTACGAGCAGTACTTC CSVVRGDYEQYF
TRBJ2-5 . TRBV2 12 . TGTGCCAGCAGTAGACAGCAAGAGACCCAGTACTTC CASSRQQETQYF
TRBJ2-3 . TRBV29-1 13 few TGCAGCGTCCGACAGGTCTTAACAGATACGCAGTATTTT CSVRQVLTDTQYF
TRBJ1-2 . TRBV19 14 few TGTGCCAGTAGTATAGAGGTACTGAACTATGGCTACACCTTC CASSIEVLNYGYTF
TRBJ2-1 . TRBV2 13 . TGTGCCAGCAGGGGGGACACCTACAATGAGCAGTTCTTC CASRGDTYNEQFF